What follows are 8 T cell receptor beta chains derived from one specimen sequenced in a study of cytomegalovirus exposure and HLA in healthy donors. Profiling relied on immunoSEQ multiplex PCR, and the TCRdb table lists in-frame clones only, not all of them. The sample consists of about 160,000 clones, less than 90% of them appearing once. Input material: PBMCs. Receptors were obtained from a man between 25 and 39 years old in good health and CMV-seropositive.

This clone was recorded a few times. The chain has TRBV19 and TRBJ2-3, with D maybe TRBD1 (5 bases). Germline CDR1 and CDR2: LNHDA and SQIVND (reference sequence). The V end was cut by 6 bases, the J end by 5 bases, with 18 bases between. CDR3 length equals 15 residues. The DNA for the CDR3 is TGTGCCAGTAGCCAGGACACATCGGTGGAAGATACGCAGTATTTT. This gives the protein CASSQDTSVEDTQYF.

Of note for this clone: This sample includes further DNA sequences coding for the same CDR3. V gene TRBV11-2 combines with J gene TRBJ2-7; 9 bases are shared with TRBD1. CDR1 is SGHAT and CDR2 is FQNNGV in the germline V gene. The V and J ends lost 3 bases and 4 bases, in that order; junction bases with no gene match: 4. This CDR3 comprises 14 residues. DNA of the CDR3: TGTGCCAGCAGCTTTGGGACAGGGACTTACGAGCAGTACTTC. Translation: CASSFGTGTYEQYF.

This chain uses TRBV14 with TRBJ2-3; D is unclear. The CDR3 runs 14 residues. Looked up from germline, CDR1 is SGHDN and CDR2 is FVKESK. Trimming took off 4 bases at V and 0 bases at J, with 8 bases between the two ends. The CDR3 DNA sequence: TGTGCCAGCAGCCCCTTAATCAGCACAGATACGCAGTATTTT. Protein: CASSPLISTDTQYF.

This rearrangement joins TRBV6-5 to TRBJ2-4, with 9 bases matching TRBD2. V lost 7 bases, J lost 6 bases, and 7 bases stayed unmatched. The length of the CDR3 is 14 residues. The germline CDR1 and CDR2 sequences are MNHEY and SVGAGI. In DNA form, the CDR3 reads TGTGCCAGCACGGATAGCGGGAGTGTAAACATTCAGTACTTC. Its translation: CASTDSGSVNIQYF.

The chain carries TRBV6-6 and TRBJ1-5; no clear D. This CDR3 has 14 amino acids. V lost 5 bases and J lost 1, with 9 bases in between. Germline V gene lookup returns CDR1 MNHNY and CDR2 SVGAGI (reference sequence). The CDR3 DNA reads as TGTGCCAGCAGTCTAGGCGTAAGCAATCAGCCCCAGCATTTT. This codes for CASSLGVSNQPQHF.

The chain combines TRBV11-3 with TRBJ1-1; 11 bases match TRBD1. The V gene end was trimmed by 1 base and the J gene end by 3 bases; junction bases not matched to a gene: 4. The CDR3 runs to 16 residues. Germline values: CDR1 SGHNT, CDR2 YENEEA. The CDR3 loop reads CASSLARDRGYTEAFF. The CDR3 DNA reads as TGTGCCAGCAGCTTAGCCCGGGACAGGGGGTACACTGAAGCTTTCTTT. The full variable domain, in which reference TRBV11-3 and TRBJ1-1 provide the parts outside the CDR3, is EAGVVQSPRYKIIEKKQPVAFWCNPISGHNTLYWYLQNLGQGPELLIRYENEEAVDDSQLPKDRFSAERLKGVDSTLKIQPAELGDSAVYLCASSLARDRGYTEAFFGQGTRLTVV.

The chain combines TRBV7-6 with TRBJ1-3; tentative D call: TRBD1 (6 bases). This CDR3 has 14 amino acids. Germline CDR1 is SGHVS and CDR2 is FNYEAQ. Trimming shortened V by 5 bases and J by 5 bases, and 13 bases separated the two germline ends. The CDR3 DNA is TGTGCCAGCAGCCCCCTGACAGGAAGAAACACCATATATTTT. Protein product: CASSPLTGRNTIYF.

The V gene is TRBV6-1, the J gene TRBJ2-7; D ambiguous. The CDR3 length is 14 residues. Trimming shortened V by 1 base and J by 2 bases, and 9 bases separated the two germline ends. Per the germline V gene, CDR1 is MNHNS and CDR2 is SASEGT. CDR3 sequence reads: CASSEVQPTYEQYF. The CDR3, as DNA: TGTGCCAGCAGTGAAGTACAGCCAACCTACGAGCAGTACTTC.